Following are 3 T cell receptor beta chains from one sample sequenced in a study of T-cell memory formation after mild COVID-19. TCRdb passed the 5' RACE reads through MiXCR, listing each CDR3 protein once. The table records 120,000 to 150,000 distinct CDR3 sequences, about 19% of them present only once. Source material: PBMCs or a T cell subset sorted from them (not recorded which). Every receptor here comes from an adult woman who had mild COVID-19 (a few samples of this study predate the infection). Cell type and time point are not known.

The rearrangement links TRBV20-1 to TRBJ2-7; the match to TRBD1 covers 7 bases. Germline V gives CDR1 DFQATT, CDR2 SNEGSKA (reference sequence). V trimming: 3 bases; J trimming: 3 bases; junction bases outside the gene matches: 5. The CDR3 runs to 13 residues. CDR3 protein: CSASGTADYEQYF. The CDR3, as DNA: TGCAGTGCTAGCGGGACAGCTGACTACGAGCAGTACTTC.

This clonotype was observed a handful of times. The J gene is TRBJ2-7, the V gene TRBV4-1; 10 bases match TRBD1. The CDR3 spans 14 residues. V lost 3 bases and J lost 5; bases outside the gene matches: 4. Germline-derived CDR1 and CDR2 are MGHRA and YSYEKL. The CDR3 DNA is TGCGCCAGCAGCCAGACAGGGGGCATACACGAGCAGTACTTC. It translates to CASSQTGGIHEQYF.

This clonotype showed up just once. J is TRBJ2-3 and V is TRBV20-1; 10 bases fit TRBD2. The junction had 11 bases not matched to a gene; V was cut back by 3 bases and J by 2 bases. This CDR3 comprises 17 residues. Germline V gene sequence: CDR1 DFQATT, CDR2 SNEGSKA (reference sequence). CDR3 residues: CSASLPAGGHDTDTQYF. CDR3 nucleotides: TGCAGTGCTAGCCTGCCAGCGGGGGGGCACGACACAGATACGCAGTATTTT.